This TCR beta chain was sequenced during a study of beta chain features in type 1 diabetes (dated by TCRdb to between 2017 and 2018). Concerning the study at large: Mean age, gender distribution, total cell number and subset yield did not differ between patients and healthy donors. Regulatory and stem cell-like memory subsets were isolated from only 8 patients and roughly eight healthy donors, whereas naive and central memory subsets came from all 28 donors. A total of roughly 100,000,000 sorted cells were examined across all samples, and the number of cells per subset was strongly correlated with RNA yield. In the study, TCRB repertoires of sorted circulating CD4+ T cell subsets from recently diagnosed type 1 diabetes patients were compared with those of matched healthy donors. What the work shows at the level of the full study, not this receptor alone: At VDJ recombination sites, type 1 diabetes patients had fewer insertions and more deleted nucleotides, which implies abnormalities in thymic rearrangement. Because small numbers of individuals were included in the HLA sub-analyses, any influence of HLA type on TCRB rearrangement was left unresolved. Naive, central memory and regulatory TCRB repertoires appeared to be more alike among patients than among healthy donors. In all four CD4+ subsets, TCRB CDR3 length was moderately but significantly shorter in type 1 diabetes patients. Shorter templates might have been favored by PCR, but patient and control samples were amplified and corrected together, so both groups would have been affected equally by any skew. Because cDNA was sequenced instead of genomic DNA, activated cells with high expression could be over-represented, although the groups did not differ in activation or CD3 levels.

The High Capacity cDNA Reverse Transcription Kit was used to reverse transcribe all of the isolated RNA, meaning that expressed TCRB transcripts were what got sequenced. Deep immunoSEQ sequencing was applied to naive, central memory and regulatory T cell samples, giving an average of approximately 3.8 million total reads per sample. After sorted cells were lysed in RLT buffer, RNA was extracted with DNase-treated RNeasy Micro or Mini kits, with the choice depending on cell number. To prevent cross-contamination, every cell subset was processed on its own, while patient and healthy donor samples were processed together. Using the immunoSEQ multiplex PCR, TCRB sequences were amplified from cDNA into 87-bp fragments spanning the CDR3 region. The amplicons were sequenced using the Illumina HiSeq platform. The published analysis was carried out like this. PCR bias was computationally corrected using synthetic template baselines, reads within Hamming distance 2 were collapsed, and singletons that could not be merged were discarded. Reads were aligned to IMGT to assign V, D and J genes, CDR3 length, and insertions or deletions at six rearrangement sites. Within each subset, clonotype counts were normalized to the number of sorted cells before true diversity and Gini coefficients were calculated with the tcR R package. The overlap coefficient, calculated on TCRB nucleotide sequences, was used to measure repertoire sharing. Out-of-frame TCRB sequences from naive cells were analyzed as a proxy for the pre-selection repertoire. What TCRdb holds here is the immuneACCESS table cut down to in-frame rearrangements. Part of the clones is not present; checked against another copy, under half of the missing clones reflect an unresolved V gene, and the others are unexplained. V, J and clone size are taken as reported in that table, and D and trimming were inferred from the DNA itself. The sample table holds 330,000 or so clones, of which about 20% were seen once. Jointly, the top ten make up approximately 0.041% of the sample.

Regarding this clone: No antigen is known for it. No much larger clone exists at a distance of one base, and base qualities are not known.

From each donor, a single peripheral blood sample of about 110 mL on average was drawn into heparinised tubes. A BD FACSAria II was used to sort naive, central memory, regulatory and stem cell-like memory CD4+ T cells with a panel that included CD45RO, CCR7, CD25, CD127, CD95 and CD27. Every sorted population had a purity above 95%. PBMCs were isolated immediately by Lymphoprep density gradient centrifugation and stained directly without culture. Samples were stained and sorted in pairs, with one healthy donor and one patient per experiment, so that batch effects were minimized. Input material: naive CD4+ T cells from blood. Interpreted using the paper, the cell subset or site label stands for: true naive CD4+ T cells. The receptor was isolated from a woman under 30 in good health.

The nucleotides read TGTGCCAGCAGTTACGGCGGTGTGTCACCCCTCCACTTT. This yields the protein CASSYGGVSPLHF. Recombination joined TRBV27 with TRBJ1-6, with the D gene not confidently named. The CDR3 has 13 amino acids, counting the end cysteine and phenylalanine. Only the CDR3 DNA is retained, 39 bases long and in frame from the first base. CDR1 and CDR2, looked up from the germline V gene (reference sequence), are MNHEY and SMNVEV. V is shortened by 4 bases, J by 10 bases, and the region joining them spans 11 bases.